Following are 20 T cell receptor beta chains from one sample sequenced in a study of blood T cell repertoires in COVID-19. This table comes from immunoSEQ multiplex PCR, and its TCRdb copy is limited to in-frame clones, with some not included. The profile shows some 80,000 clones, 87% of them singletons. Specimen: peripheral blood. The origin of the receptors is a woman aged 45-65 years with active or convalescent COVID-19.

The gene calls are TRBV7-3 and TRBJ2-2, with D perhaps TRBD1 (6 bases). Trimming took off 5 bases at V and 0 bases at J, with 13 bases between the two ends. This CDR3 spans 16 amino acids. Germline CDR1 is SGHTA and CDR2 is FQGTGA. CDR3 loop: CASSIRQASNTGELFF. CDR3 bases: TGTGCCAGCAGCATCCGACAGGCATCGAACACCGGGGAGCTGTTTTTT. Supplemented by reference TRBV7-3 and TRBJ2-2, the full variable domain reads GAGVSQTPSNKVTEKGKYVELRCDPISGHTALYWYRQSLGQGPEFLIYFQGTGAADDSGLPNDRFFAVRPEGSVSTLKIQRTERGDSAVYLCASSIRQASNTGELFFGEGSRLTVL.

The chain joins TRBV7-9 to TRBJ2-2, with 9 bases identical to TRBD1. The CDR3 sequence is 18 residues long. Germline CDR1 and CDR2: SEHNR and FQNEAQ (reference sequence). With 6 bases clipped from V and 2 bases from J, the junction kept 13 bases outside the gene matches. Here the CDR3 DNA reads TGTGCCAGCAGGATCAGGAAAAGACAGGGGGAAAACACCGGGGAGCTGTTTTTT. Protein sequence: CASRIRKRQGENTGELFF. Drawing the rest from reference TRBV7-9 and TRBJ2-2, the complete variable domain is DTGVSQNPRHKITKRGQNVTFRCDPISEHNRLYWYRQTLGQGPEFLTYFQNEAQLEKSRLLSDRFSAERPKGSFSTLEIQRTEQGDSAMYLCASRIRKRQGENTGELFFGEGSRLTVL.

This clone has only a few counts. The chain uses TRBV10-3 and TRBJ1-2, with D tentatively TRBD1 (5 bases). The CDR3 is 15 amino acids. V was clipped by 3 bases and J by 0 bases, with 11 bases between them. Germline-derived CDR1 and CDR2 are ENHRY and SYGVKD. CDR3: CAISDRDSSNYGYTF. CDR3 DNA: TGTGCCATCAGTGACCGGGACTCTTCTAACTATGGCTACACCTTC.

The V and J genes are TRBV7-6 and TRBJ1-1; possible D gene TRBD1, 5 bases. Germline V gene sequence: CDR1 SGHVS, CDR2 FNYEAQ. This CDR3 comprises 13 residues. Trimming pared 5 bases from V and 4 bases from J, leaving 11 bases between. Here the CDR3 DNA reads TGTGCCAGCAGCCCGGGGGATTCCACTGAAGCTTTCTTT. Translated: CASSPGDSTEAFF. Based on the CDR3 plus reference TRBV7-6 and TRBJ1-1, the full variable domain is GAGVSQSPRYKVTKRGQDVALRCDPISGHVSLYWYRQALGQGPEFLTYFNYEAQQDKSGLPNDRFSAERPEGSISTLTIQRTEQRDSAMYRCASSPGDSTEAFFGQGTRLTVV.

A single count supports this clone. The rearrangement joins TRBV7-9 to TRBJ1-4; perhaps TRBD1 as D (5 bases). Per germline, CDR1 SEHNR and CDR2 FQNEAQ (reference sequence). Trimming took off 5 bases at V and 3 bases at J, with 10 bases between the two ends. The CDR3 covers 14 residues. CDR3 coding DNA: TGTGCCAGCAGCCCCGGGGGGGCTAATGAAAAACTGTTTTTT. This gives the protein CASSPGGANEKLFF.

This clone was counted only a few times. The chain joins TRBV11-2 to TRBJ1-5; D is uncertain. The CDR3 is 15 residues long. The germline gives CDR1 SGHAT, CDR2 FQNNGV. The V gene lost 3 bases and the J gene lost 6 bases, with 15 bases spanning the gap. Written as DNA, the CDR3 is TGTGCCAGCAGCTTGCGGCAGAAAAAGGCTCAGCCCCAGCATTTT. Encoded protein: CASSLRQKKAQPQHF. The full variable domain, with the rest looked up from reference TRBV11-2 and TRBJ1-5, is EAGVAQSPRYKIIEKRQSVAFWCNPISGHATLYWYQQILGQGPKLLIQFQNNGVVDDSQLPKDRFSAERLKGVDSTLKIQPAKLEDSAVYLCASSLRQKKAQPQHFGDGTRLSIL.

The V gene is TRBV15, the J gene TRBJ1-1; 8 bases fit TRBD1. Trimming at V came to 4 bases and at J to 4 bases, leaving 8 bases not matched to a gene. The CDR3 is 15 residues long. Germline V gene lookup returns CDR1 LNHNV and CDR2 YYDKDF (reference sequence). DNA for the CDR3: TGTGCCACCAGCACAAGACAGGGGTGGGTCACTGAAGCTTTCTTT. Residues: CATSTRQGWVTEAFF. Together with reference TRBV15 and TRBJ1-1, the CDR3 gives the full variable domain: DAMVIQNPRYQVTQFGKPVTLSCSQTLNHNVMYWYQQKSSQAPKLLFHYYDKDFNNEADTPDNFQSRRPNTSFCFLDIRSPGLGDTAMYLCATSTRQGWVTEAFFGQGTRLTVV.

The CDR3 protein is CASSPPGQVTHSNQPQHF. The CDR3 DNA is TGCGCCAGCAGTCCCCCGGGACAGGTGACTCATAGCAATCAGCCCCAGCATTTT. The chain joins TRBV23-1 to TRBJ1-5; 8 bases match TRBD1. TRBV23-1 is an ORF; its function is uncertain. This CDR3 is 18 amino acids long. Trimming removed 4 bases from V and 0 bases from J; junction bases left unmatched: 11.

This chain joins TRBV30 and TRBJ1-2, with TRBD1 matching 9 bases. Trimming at V came to 8 bases and at J to 5 bases, leaving 9 bases not matched to a gene. The CDR3 has 13 residues. The germline CDR1 and CDR2 sequences are GTSNPN and SVGIG (reference sequence). CDR3: CAQKDRGAYGYTF. CDR3 nucleotides: TGTGCCCAGAAGGACAGGGGAGCATATGGCTACACCTTC.

V is TRBV28 and J is TRBJ1-1, with D possibly TRBD1 on 6 matching bases. This CDR3 is built from 13 residues. The germline V gene encodes CDR1 MDHEN and CDR2 SYDVKM. Trimming removed 3 bases from V and 7 bases from J, with 12 bases in between. DNA for the CDR3: TGTGCCAGCAGTTTGAACAGGGCGGTTGAAGCTTTCTTT. Translation: CASSLNRAVEAFF.

The gene calls are TRBV29-1 and TRBJ1-5; D is ambiguous. This CDR3 spans 13 amino acids. The V gene lost 5 bases and the J gene lost 5 bases, with 13 bases spanning the gap. Looked up from germline, CDR1 is SQVTM and CDR2 is ANQGSEA. The CDR3, as DNA: TGCAGCGTTCAAAACGGTCGGGATCAGCCCCAGCATTTT. Its translation is CSVQNGRDQPQHF.

The chain couples TRBV11-1 to TRBJ2-6; possibly TRBD1 for D (7 bases). Germline CDR1 SGHAT, CDR2 FQDESV (reference sequence). This CDR3 comprises 15 residues. The CDR3, as DNA: TGTGCTTGCGGGACAGTCGACTCTGGGGCCAACGTCCTGACTTTC. It translates to CACGTVDSGANVLTF.

The chain employs TRBV14 and TRBJ2-7; D gene ambiguous. Trimming left V 5 bases short and J 0 bases short, with 8 bases between. CDR1 is SGHDN, CDR2 FVKESK, per germline. The CDR3 has 13 residues. The DNA for the CDR3 is TGTGCCAGCAGCGAGCAGGACTCCTACGAGCAGTACTTC. It encodes CASSEQDSYEQYF.

This clone was picked up one time. The gene calls are TRBV30 and TRBJ2-3, with 12 nucleotides matching TRBD2. The CDR3 extends over 13 amino acids. Trimming took 4 bases from V and 4 from J; bases not matched to a gene: 0. Per germline, CDR1 GTSNPN and CDR2 SVGIG (reference sequence). The CDR3 is CAWTSGGADTQYF. As DNA, the CDR3 is TGTGCCTGGACTAGCGGGGGGGCAGATACGCAGTATTTT.

The DNA for the CDR3 is TGCGCCAGTACTGAAGGACAGGTATGGGAAGCTTTCTTT. As protein: CASTEGQVWEAFF. The chain links TRBV10-2 to TRBJ1-1; the match to TRBD1 covers 7 bases. The CDR3 spans 13 residues. V shed 9 bases, J shed 8 bases, and the junction held 12 bases outside the gene matches. From germline, CDR1 is WSHSY and CDR2 SAAADI.

The chain combines TRBV29-1 with TRBJ1-2; D may be TRBD1 (5 bases). Trimming took off 2 bases at V and 7 bases at J, with 14 bases between the two ends. The CDR3 contains 13 residues. Germline V gene sequence: CDR1 SQVTM, CDR2 ANQGSEA. This CDR3 reads CSVEWGGRFGYTF. The CDR3 nucleotides read TGCAGCGTTGAATGGGGGGGAAGGTTTGGCTACACCTTC.

The chain is built from TRBV7-2 and TRBJ1-5; unclear D gene. CDR1 is SGHTA and CDR2 is FQGNSA in the germline V gene. This CDR3 has 15 residues. V dropped 1 base and J dropped 3 bases, with 10 bases sitting between them. DNA for the CDR3: TGTGCCAGCAGCTTAGATCCACAGCCCAATCAGCCCCAGCATTTT. Its translation is CASSLDPQPNQPQHF.

J is TRBJ1-5 and V is TRBV5-4; D gene unclear. Trimming pared 0 bases from V and 5 bases from J, leaving 9 bases between. Germline V CDR1 and CDR2: SGHNT, YYREEE (reference sequence). The CDR3 spans 14 residues. The CDR3 sequence is CASSLDGGYQPQHF. As DNA, the CDR3 is TGTGCCAGCAGCTTGGACGGAGGCTATCAGCCCCAGCATTTT.

The chain joins TRBV6-2 or TRBV6-3 to TRBJ1-5; TRBD1 matches 8 bases. The trim removed 2 bases at V and 6 bases at J, leaving 9 bases unmatched. The CDR3 runs 16 residues. The germline gives CDR1 MNHEY, CDR2 SVGEGT. The CDR3 nucleotides read TGTGCCAGCAGTTACCCAGACAGGGGTCAGGGTCAGCCCCAGCATTTT. Translated: CASSYPDRGQGQPQHF.

The chain is built from TRBV2 and TRBJ1-5; 7 bases agree with TRBD1. Germline values: CDR1 SNHLY, CDR2 FYNNEI. Unmatched junction bases numbered 5, after V lost 6 bases and J lost 6 bases. CDR3 size: 13 residues. The CDR3 region is CASRRQGGQPQHF. In DNA form, the CDR3 reads TGTGCCAGCAGAAGACAGGGCGGTCAGCCCCAGCATTTT.